Following are 11 T cell receptor beta chains from one sample sequenced in a study of radiotherapy plus CTLA-4 blockade in lung cancer. Clones were read by immunoSEQ multiplex PCR, and TCRdb kept only the in-frame ones, dropping some. Of some 60,000 clones listed, roughly 80% are singletons. This material consisted of peripheral blood, taken from a patient treated with radiotherapy plus ipilimumab. The source of these receptors is a human donor with non-small cell lung cancer who had a complete response to radiotherapy plus ipilimumab.

This clone was detected only once. The chain links TRBV5-1 to TRBJ2-3; possible D gene TRBD1, 6 bases. The CDR3 length is 16 residues. The V end was cut by 1 base, the J end by 0 bases, with 12 bases between. Germline V lookup: CDR1 SGHRS, CDR2 YFSETQ. CDR3 nucleotide sequence: TGCGCCAGCAGCTTGCGGGCAGGGGTGAGCACAGATACGCAGTATTTT. It encodes CASSLRAGVSTDTQYF.

As regards this clone: Different DNA sequences within this sample yield the same CDR3. J is TRBJ2-5 and V is TRBV30; 12 bases line up with TRBD2. V dropped 4 bases and J dropped 2; count of bases not matched to a gene: 2. This CDR3 comprises 14 residues. Looked up from germline, CDR1 is GTSNPN and CDR2 is SVGIG (reference sequence). The CDR3 loop reads CAWTSGGAQETQYF. The CDR3 region has the DNA TGTGCCTGGACTAGCGGGGGGGCTCAAGAGACCCAGTACTTC.

The J gene is TRBJ1-4, the V gene TRBV19; 7 bases fit TRBD1. The length of the CDR3 is 14 residues. Germline V CDR1 and CDR2: LNHDA, SQIVND (reference sequence). V lost 5 bases, J lost 4 bases, and 4 bases stayed unmatched. CDR3 region: CASSWDSYNEKLFF. The CDR3 nucleotides are TGTGCCAGTAGTTGGGACAGCTATAATGAAAAACTGTTTTTT. The full variable domain, with the rest looked up from reference TRBV19 and TRBJ1-4, is DGGITQSPKYLFRKEGQNVTLSCEQNLNHDAMYWYRQDPGQGLRLIYYSQIVNDFQKGDIAEGYSVSREKKESFPLTVTSAQKNPTAFYLCASSWDSYNEKLFFGSGTQLSVL.

The rearrangement links TRBV6-6 to TRBJ1-5; no clear D. The V and J ends lost 2 bases and 0 bases respectively, with 11 bases between them. The CDR3 length is 16 residues. The germline V gene has CDR1 MNHNY and CDR2 SVGAGI (reference sequence). CDR3 bases: TGTGCCAGCAGTTACGTTCGTACAGCTAGCAATCAGCCCCAGCATTTT. Translation: CASSYVRTASNQPQHF.

This clone occurred once. The rearrangement joins TRBV19 to TRBJ1-2; 11 bases match TRBD1. Germline CDR1 and CDR2: LNHDA and SQIVND (reference sequence). Trimming at V came to 4 bases and at J to 6 bases, leaving 13 bases not matched to a gene. This CDR3 region has 17 residues. The chain's CDR3 is CASSTGQGESWLDGYTF. The DNA of the CDR3 is TGTGCCAGTAGTACGGGACAGGGGGAGAGTTGGTTGGATGGCTACACCTTC.

This chain connects TRBV30 to TRBJ2-1; TRBD2 aligns across 8 bases. V dropped 2 bases and J dropped 8; count of bases not matched to a gene: 11. CDR3 length equals 15 residues. The germline CDR1 and CDR2 sequences are GTSNPN and SVGIG (reference sequence). The CDR3 DNA reads TGTGCCTGGAGTACCCCGGGACTAGAAGTCTATGAGCAGTTCTTC. Residues: CAWSTPGLEVYEQFF.

The chain has TRBV5-1 and TRBJ2-1, with TRBD2 as a possible D gene (6 bases). CDR1 SGHRS and CDR2 YFSETQ come from the germline V gene. This CDR3 region has 14 residues. V lost 0 bases to trimming and J lost 16 bases, with 20 bases between them. The DNA of the CDR3 is TGCGCCAGCAGCTTGGCCCCTAGAGAGAGGGACTCTTTCTTC. This encodes CASSLAPRERDSFF.

This rearrangement joins TRBV6-5 to TRBJ2-1; 10 bases are shared with TRBD1. CDR1 MNHEY and CDR2 SVGAGI come from the germline V gene. V was pared by 8 bases and J by 7 bases, with 5 bases of the junction left unmatched. This CDR3 contains 13 residues. DNA of the CDR3: TGTGCCAGCTCGGGACAGGGGCCGAATGAGCAGTTCTTC. Protein product: CASSGQGPNEQFF.

This clone has a handful of counts. The chain combines TRBV2 with TRBJ2-3, with 9 bases matching TRBD2. The CDR3 totals 14 residues. Losses at the gene ends were 2 bases for V and 3 bases for J; bases not matched to a gene: 0. The germline V gene has CDR1 SNHLY and CDR2 FYNNEI. CDR3 sequence reads: CASSETSGTDTQYF. The CDR3 nucleotides are TGTGCCAGCAGTGAAACTAGCGGGACAGATACGCAGTATTTT.

The chain has TRBV19 and TRBJ1-5; no definite D call. Germline values: CDR1 LNHDA, CDR2 SQIVND (reference sequence). Deletions cut 3 bases from V and 5 bases from J, with 14 bases between. The length of the CDR3 is 15 residues. DNA for the CDR3: TGTGCCAGTAGTATTCATCGGAGGGATGATCAGCCCCAGCATTTT. Its protein product is CASSIHRRDDQPQHF.

The chain uses TRBV7-9 and TRBJ2-7; D perhaps matches TRBD1 (5 bases). From germline, CDR1 is SEHNR and CDR2 FQNEAQ (reference sequence). The length of the CDR3 is 16 residues. The ends were cut back, 5 bases at V and 5 bases at J, with 22 bases in the middle. CDR3 sequence reads: CASSLSFTTNRNEQYF. The CDR3 DNA follows: TGTGCCAGCAGCCTTTCTTTTACAACCAACAGGAACGAGCAGTACTTC.